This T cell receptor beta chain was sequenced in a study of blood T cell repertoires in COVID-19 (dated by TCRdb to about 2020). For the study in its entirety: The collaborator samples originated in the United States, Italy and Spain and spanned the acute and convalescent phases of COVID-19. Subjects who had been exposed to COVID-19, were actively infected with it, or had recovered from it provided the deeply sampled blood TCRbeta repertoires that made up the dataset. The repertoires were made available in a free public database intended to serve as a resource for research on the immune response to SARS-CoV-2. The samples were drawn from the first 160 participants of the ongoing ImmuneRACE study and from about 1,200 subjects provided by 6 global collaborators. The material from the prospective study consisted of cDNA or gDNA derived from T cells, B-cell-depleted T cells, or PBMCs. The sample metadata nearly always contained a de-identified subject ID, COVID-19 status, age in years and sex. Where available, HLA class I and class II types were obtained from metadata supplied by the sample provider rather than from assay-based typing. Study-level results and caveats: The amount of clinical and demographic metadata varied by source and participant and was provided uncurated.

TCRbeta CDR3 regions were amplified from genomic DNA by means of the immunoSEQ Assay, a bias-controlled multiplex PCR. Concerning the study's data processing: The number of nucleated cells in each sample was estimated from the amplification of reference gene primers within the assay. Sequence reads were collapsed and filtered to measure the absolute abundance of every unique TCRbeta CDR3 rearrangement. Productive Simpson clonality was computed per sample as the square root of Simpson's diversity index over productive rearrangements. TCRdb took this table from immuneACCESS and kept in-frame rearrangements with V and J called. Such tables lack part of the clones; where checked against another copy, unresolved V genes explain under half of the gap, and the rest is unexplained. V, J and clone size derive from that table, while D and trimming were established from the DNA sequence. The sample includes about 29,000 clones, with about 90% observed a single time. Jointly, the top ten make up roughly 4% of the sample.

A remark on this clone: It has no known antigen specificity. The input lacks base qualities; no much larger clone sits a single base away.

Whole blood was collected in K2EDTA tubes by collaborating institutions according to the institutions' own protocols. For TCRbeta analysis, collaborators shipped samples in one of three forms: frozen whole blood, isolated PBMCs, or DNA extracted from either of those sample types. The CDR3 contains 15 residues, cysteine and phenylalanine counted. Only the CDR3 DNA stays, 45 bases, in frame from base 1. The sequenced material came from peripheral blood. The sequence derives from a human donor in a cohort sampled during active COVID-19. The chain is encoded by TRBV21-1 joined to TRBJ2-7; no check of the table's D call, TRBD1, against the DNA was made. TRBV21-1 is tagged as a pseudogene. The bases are TGTGCCAGCAGCAAAAGTCGGGACAGGGGTGGCGAGCAGTACTTC. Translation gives CASSKSRDRGGEQYF.